Shown below are 23 T cell receptor beta chains from a single sample sequenced in a study of T cells in Graves' hyperthyroidism and ophthalmopathy (dated by TCRdb to between 2017 and 2020). The method behind the library was multiplex PCR. TCRdb shows the sequencer as Illumina HiSeq 2000. The TCR beta CDR3 regions were amplified from the RNA transcripts. The first round of RT-PCR for the TCR CDR3 was performed with the HTBI primer set and the Qiagen OneStep RT-PCR kit. TCRdb ran its own pipeline on the public reads, namely fastp trimming at Q25 and MiXCR clone calling, and kept in-frame beta chains. Merged by CDR3 protein, the rows form single entries marked with the most common genes and DNA. The sample table contains over 700,000 distinct CDR3 sequences; only one count was recorded for more than 30% of them. The top ten clonotypes cover around 9.3% of the sample. The sequenced material came from blood. These receptors came from a man between 18 and 29 years old with Graves' hyperthyroidism.

This clonotype was detected ten times or more. The chain couples TRBV10-3 to TRBJ1-6; 7 nucleotides line up with TRBD1. V lost 2 bases to trimming and J lost 5 bases; unmatched junction nucleotides: 0. The germline V gene has CDR1 ENHRY and CDR2 SYGVKD. The CDR3 has 14 residues. CDR3 sequence (DNA): TGTGCCATCAGTGAGGGACAGGATAATTCACCCCTCCACTTT. Translated: CAISEGQDNSPLHF.

In this sample, this clonotype turned up many times. This CDR3 is CASSRTGGPQETQYF. In DNA form, the CDR3 reads TGTGCCAGCAGCCGAACTGGTGGCCCACAAGAGACCCAGTACTTC. This rearrangement joins TRBV11-2 to TRBJ2-5; D unclear. Germline assignment: CDR1 SGHAT and CDR2 FQNNGV. The CDR3 covers 15 residues. Deletions cut 5 bases from V and 2 bases from J, with 15 bases between.

This clonotype showed up just once. V is TRBV15 and J is TRBJ1-4; 9 bases line up with TRBD1. This CDR3 region has 14 residues. Germline lookup yields CDR1 LNHNV and CDR2 YYDKDF (reference sequence). Trimming removed 5 bases from V and 6 bases from J; junction bases left unmatched: 4. CDR3 region: CATSLRTGDEKLFF. The DNA for the CDR3 is TGTGCCACCAGCCTTCGGACAGGGGATGAAAAACTGTTTTTT.

On this clonotype itself: The junction departs from the called germline gene at one end, perhaps through a read error. The chain has TRBV7-8 and TRBJ2-5; TRBD1 or TRBD2 may be the D gene (5 bases each). CDR1 and CDR2 (germline): SGHVS, FQNEAQ. This CDR3 is built from 15 residues. The CDR3 here is CTSSQEGLPEETQYF. CDR3 bases: TGTACCAGCAGCCAAGAGGGGCTCCCTGAAGAGACCCAGTACTTC. The full variable domain, rest sourced from reference TRBV7-8 and TRBJ2-5, is GAGVSQSPRYKVAKRGQDVALRCDPISGHVSLFWYQQALGQGPEFLTYFQNEAQLDKSGLPSDRFFAERPEGSVSTLKIQRTQQEDSAVYLCTSSQEGLPEETQYFGPGTRLLVL.

About this clonotype: As the CDR3 is not closed by the conserved phenylalanine or tryptophan, this likely results from a read error. The chain carries TRBV7-9 and TRBJ1-6, with unresolved D. The CDR3 is 13 residues long. Germline V gene sequence: CDR1 SEHNR, CDR2 FQNEAQ (reference sequence). V lost 3 bases and J lost 9, with 9 bases in between. CDR3 protein: CASSLGGFSPLHL. The CDR3 DNA reads as TGTGCCAGCAGCTTGGGAGGTTTTTCACCCCTCCACCTT.

The rearrangement links TRBV12-3 or TRBV12-4 to TRBJ2-7; D perhaps matches TRBD1 (6 bases). CDR3 length: 13 residues. Trimming cost V 5 bases and J 7 bases, with 15 bases left between them. CDR3 nucleotides: TGTGCCAGCAGTATCACAGGGAGTTGGGAGCAGTACTTC. Translating gives CASSITGSWEQYF.

The chain joins TRBV2 to TRBJ2-6; tentatively, D is TRBD2 (5 bases). Germline CDR1 and CDR2: SNHLY and FYNNEI. Trimming cost V 2 bases and J 5 bases, with 13 bases left between them. This CDR3 is 16 amino acids long. The CDR3 loop is CASSEPGWLRANVLTF. The CDR3 DNA sequence: TGTGCCAGCAGTGAACCGGGGTGGCTGAGGGCCAACGTCCTGACTTTC.

The chain combines TRBV7-9 with TRBJ2-2; D remains ambiguous. V lost 5 bases and J 4 bases, leaving 14 bases between the germline ends. Germline-derived CDR1 and CDR2 are SEHNR and FQNEAQ (reference sequence). This CDR3 has 15 residues. DNA of the CDR3: TGTGCCAGCAGCCTCACGCCTAACGGCACCGGGGAGCTGTTTTTT. It encodes CASSLTPNGTGELFF. Combining the CDR3 with reference TRBV7-9 and TRBJ2-2 gives the whole variable domain DTGVSQNPRHKITKRGQNVTFRCDPISEHNRLYWYRQTLGQGPEFLTYFQNEAQLEKSRLLSDRFSAERPKGSFSTLEIQRTEQGDSAMYLCASSLTPNGTGELFFGEGSRLTVL.

This clonotype was seen many times. This sequence joins TRBV20-1 and TRBJ1-2, with unresolved D. V was trimmed by 3 bases and J by 3 bases, leaving 8 bases between them. This CDR3 is built from 12 residues. The V gene's germline CDR1 is DFQATT and CDR2 SNEGSKA (reference sequence). The CDR3 nucleotides read TGCAGTGCTAGTCCTTACTACTATGGCTACACCTTC. Translating gives CSASPYYYGYTF.

The sample holds one count of this clonotype. The J gene is TRBJ1-6, the V gene TRBV10-3, with 7 bases lining up with TRBD1. Germline CDR1 ENHRY, CDR2 SYGVKD. V lost 9 bases and J lost 6; bases outside the gene matches: 11. CDR3 length: 15 amino acids. The CDR3, as DNA: TGTGCCATGTCAGGGGGTACAGGGGTTAATTCACCCCTCCACTTT. This sequence encodes CAMSGGTGVNSPLHF.

V and J are TRBV12-3 or TRBV12-4 and TRBJ1-4; D is uncertain. Trimming cost V 7 bases and J 7 bases, with 10 bases left between them. The CDR3 consists of 12 residues. The DNA for the CDR3 is TGTGCCAGCACCCCGACGGCTGAAAAACTGTTTTTT. It translates to CASTPTAEKLFF.

Turning to this clonotype: One junction end does not reproduce the germline sequence, and a read error may be involved. The CDR3 loop reads CASSLIRGCSDQPQHF. The CDR3 coding sequence is TGTGCTAGCAGCCTTATCCGGGGTTGTAGCGATCAGCCCCAGCATTTT. The rearrangement joins TRBV7-9 to TRBJ1-5; D call uncertain. CDR1 is SEHNR and CDR2 is FQNEAQ in the germline V gene (reference sequence). CDR3 length: 16 amino acids.

V is TRBV20-1 and J is TRBJ2-7; D is unresolved. Germline V gene data show CDR1 as DFQATT and CDR2 as SNEGSKA (reference sequence). The CDR3 has 15 residues. V was clipped by 6 bases and J by 0 bases, with 18 bases between them. The CDR3 loop reads CSATDNRALSYEQYF. The CDR3 DNA follows: TGCAGTGCCACCGACAACCGGGCCCTCTCCTACGAGCAGTACTTC.

J is TRBJ2-5 and V is TRBV10-3; TRBD1 matches at 8 bases. Germline assignment: CDR1 ENHRY and CDR2 SYGVKD. Germline trimming cut 3 bases from V and 3 bases from J; bases unmatched to any gene: 3. This CDR3 has 14 residues. The CDR3 reads CAISDQGAEETQYF. CDR3 DNA: TGTGCCATCAGTGACCAGGGGGCGGAAGAGACCCAGTACTTC.

The sample holds many counts of this clonotype. The gene calls are TRBV24-1 and TRBJ1-1, with D maybe TRBD1 (5 bases). V lost 8 bases and J 1 base, leaving 13 bases between the germline ends. The V gene's germline CDR1 is KGHDR and CDR2 SFDVKD. The CDR3 loop spans 14 amino acids. The CDR3 here is CATNHGAGNTEAFF. In DNA form, the CDR3 reads TGTGCCACCAACCACGGGGCAGGGAACACTGAAGCTTTCTTT.

Ten or more counts support this clonotype. The rearrangement links TRBV20-1 to TRBJ1-6; a weak D match, TRBD1 (5 bases). The ends were cut back, 2 bases at V and 9 bases at J, with 20 bases in the middle. Germline CDR1 is DFQATT and CDR2 is SNEGSKA (reference sequence). CDR3 length: 16 residues. CDR3 in DNA: TGCAGTGCTAGACCTCGTCGGGGTGGGGCATTTTCACCCCTCCACTTT. Encoded protein: CSARPRRGGAFSPLHF.

This clonotype occurred many times. The V gene is TRBV12-3 or TRBV12-4, the J gene TRBJ2-7; D not certain. The germline V and J ends were trimmed by 2 bases and 5 bases, with 4 bases remaining between them. CDR3 length: 11 amino acids. The CDR3 DNA reads TGTGCCAGCAGTTTAAAGGACGAGCAGTACTTC. It translates to CASSLKDEQYF.

The rearrangement links TRBV7-2 to TRBJ1-1; D perhaps matches TRBD1 (5 bases). Germline values: CDR1 SGHTA, CDR2 FQGNSA. V lost 10 bases to trimming and J lost 1 base, with 16 bases between them. This CDR3 has 14 amino acids. The CDR3 sequence: CATLRDSWNTEAFF. The CDR3 coding sequence is TGTGCCACCCTTCGGGACTCCTGGAACACTGAAGCTTTCTTT.

With respect to this clonotype: Because the CDR3 is missing its conserved closing phenylalanine or tryptophan, this is likely a read error. The DNA is left out, because the CDR3 cannot be placed on it with certainty; the CDR3 is given as TCRdb lists it. The chain employs TRBV7-6 and TRBJ2-7; TRBD1 is the table's D call, not checked against the DNA. The CDR3 length is 14 residues, termini included. The germline V gene encodes CDR1 SGHVS and CDR2 FNYEAQ. CDR3 amino acids: CASSSGQGTYEKYY.

In this sample, this clonotype turned up many times. The gene calls are TRBV13 and TRBJ1-2; D unresolved. Trimming pared 0 bases from V and 4 bases from J, leaving 6 bases between. This CDR3 spans 13 amino acids. Germline CDR1 PRHDT, CDR2 FYEKMQ (reference sequence). CDR3 in amino acids: CASSLGGPYGYTF. CDR3 nucleotide sequence: TGTGCCAGCAGCTTAGGGGGCCCCTATGGCTACACCTTC.

The CDR3 DNA reads as TGTGCCAGCAGCCCGCCTTCGTCCCCGGGCAGGACCTCATATGGCTACACCTTC. Amino acids: CASSPPSSPGRTSYGYTF. V usage is TRBV7-9 and J usage is TRBJ1-2; no clear D gene. The CDR3 contains 18 residues. The germline V gene has CDR1 SEHNR and CDR2 FQNEAQ (reference sequence). Trimming took off 5 bases at V and 5 bases at J, with 27 bases between the two ends.

In this sample, this clonotype turned up a few times. The chain joins TRBV20-1 to TRBJ1-1; 9 bases are shared with TRBD1. The CDR3 has 16 amino acids. Losses at the gene ends were 1 base for V and 4 bases for J; bases not matched to a gene: 10. Looked up from germline, CDR1 is DFQATT and CDR2 is SNEGSKA (reference sequence). This chain's CDR3 is CSARARQGVRGTEAFF. For the CDR3, the DNA is TGCAGTGCTAGAGCTCGACAGGGGGTTCGGGGCACTGAAGCTTTCTTT.

This clonotype has ten or more counts. Relative to the germline gene, one junction end is altered; a read error may explain this. The CDR3 is CASRGQGAGELFF. CDR3 DNA: TGTGCTAGCAGGGGACAGGGGGCCGGGGAGCTGTTTTTT. The rearrangement links TRBV7-6 to TRBJ2-2; 11 bases align to TRBD1. The CDR3 contains 13 residues. Germline CDR1 and CDR2: SGHVS and FNYEAQ. Full variable domain (rest looked up from reference TRBV7-6 and TRBJ2-2): GAGVSQSPRYKVTKRGQDVALRCDPISGHVSLYWYRQALGQGPEFLTYFNYEAQQDKSGLPNDRFSAERPEGSISTLTIQRTEQRDSAMYRCASRGQGAGELFFGEGSRLTVL.